This T cell receptor (beta chain) was identified in a study of blood T cell repertoires in COVID-19. Overall study context: Specimens from acute and convalescent COVID-19 originated in the United States, Italy and Spain. From T cells, B-cell-depleted T cells, or PBMCs came the material, which was cDNA or gDNA.

V lost 6 bases and J lost 0, with 6 bases in between. This CDR3 contains 13 residues. Authors' data handling: Amplified reference gene primers provided the basis for estimating nucleated cell counts. Sequencing used immunoSEQ multiplex PCR; TCRdb keeps in-frame clones, though not all of them. Clone size and the V and J calls come from that table; the DNA yielded D and trimming. The profile shows 90,000 or so clones, roughly 90% of them singletons. Sequencing was performed on peripheral blood. The chain employs TRBV12-3 or TRBV12-4 and TRBJ1-5, with D tentatively TRBD1 (5 bases). The TCR comes from an older man with active or convalescent COVID-19. The CDR3 region is CASRGGSNQPQHF. CDR3 DNA sequence: TGTGCCAGCAGGGGGGGTAGCAATCAGCCCCAGCATTTT.